Each of the 8 T cell receptor beta chains below was sequenced from the same sample in a study of CD8+CD57+ T cells in acquired aplastic anemia. The authors sequenced patients whose flow cytometry had shown CD8+CD57+ cell expansion. Using genomic DNA as the template, TCR beta VDJ and CDR3 profiling was carried out. TCRdb called the reads again in MiXCR, with one record for every CDR3 protein. The data hold about 150,000 distinct CDR3 sequences, with roughly 45% observed a single time. Sequencing was done on a sample of sorted CD4+, CD8+, or CD8+CD57+ T cells (not recorded which) from PBMCs. The source is a human donor with aplastic anemia.

Many counts were recorded for this clonotype. The chain links TRBV6-5 to TRBJ1-2; D not resolved. The CDR3 length is 15 residues. The V gene lost 2 bases and the J gene lost 2 bases, with 12 bases spanning the gap. Per germline, CDR1 MNHEY and CDR2 SVGAGI. This chain's CDR3 is CASSYRTRRNYGYTF. The CDR3 DNA reads as TGTGCCAGCAGTTACCGAACAAGACGGAACTATGGCTACACCTTC.

This clonotype was seen ten or more times. The chain employs TRBV6-1 and TRBJ1-5; D is perhaps TRBD1 (5 bases). CDR1 and CDR2 (germline): MNHNS, SASEGT. The CDR3 is made up of 15 amino acids. Trimming shortened V by 1 base and J by 3 bases, and 10 bases separated the two germline ends. CDR3 protein: CASSEGGGHNQPQHF. In DNA, the CDR3 is TGTGCCAGCAGTGAAGGTGGGGGTCACAATCAGCCCCAGCATTTT.

This clonotype was observed once. A read error may be the cause here, since a much bigger clone is one base away. The chain combines TRBV10-3 with TRBJ2-3; 11 positions match TRBD1. Germline loops: CDR1 ENHRY, CDR2 SYGVKD. The CDR3 loop spans 14 amino acids. The CDR3 is CASSWTGGEDTQCF. CDR3 nucleotide sequence: TGTGCCAGCAGTTGGACAGGGGGCGAAGATACGCAGTGTTTT.

For the CDR3, the DNA is TGTGCCAGCAGTGTGGAGAGGCAACCTGGGGGCTACACCTTC. Translated: CASSVERQPGGYTF. V and J are TRBV2 and TRBJ1-2; D not certain. V was clipped by 4 bases and J by 8 bases, with 17 bases between them. Looked up from germline, CDR1 is SNHLY and CDR2 is FYNNEI. The CDR3 runs 14 residues.

This clonotype was counted at least ten times. The chain recombines TRBV7-6 with TRBJ2-1, with 8 bases aligning to TRBD2. The germline V gene has CDR1 SGHVS and CDR2 FNYEAQ. The ends lost 3 bases at V and 10 bases at J; junction bases unmatched: 2. This CDR3 spans 12 amino acids. The DNA for the CDR3 is TGTGCCAGCAGCTTTTTAGCGGGGGAGCAGTTCTTC. Translating it yields CASSFLAGEQFF.

This clonotype was seen at least ten times. V and J are TRBV20-1 and TRBJ1-5; a possible D gene is TRBD1 (6 bases). V lost 3 bases to trimming and J lost 0 bases, with 12 bases between them. The germline CDR1 and CDR2 sequences are DFQATT and SNEGSKA (reference sequence). This CDR3 is built from 15 residues. CDR3 nucleotides: TGCAGTGCTAGGTGGGACACTAATAGCAATCAGCCCCAGCATTTT. Its translation is CSARWDTNSNQPQHF.

This clonotype was seen many times. The CDR3 region is CASSLDSNTGELFF. The CDR3 DNA sequence: TGTGCCAGCAGCTTAGACTCGAACACCGGGGAGCTGTTTTTT. The V and J genes are TRBV7-7 and TRBJ2-2; D unclear. Germline loops: CDR1 SSHAT, CDR2 FNYEAQ (reference sequence). The CDR3 loop spans 14 amino acids. V was trimmed by 1 base and J by 0 bases, leaving 3 bases between them.

This clonotype was seen many times. J is TRBJ1-2 and V is TRBV7-2; D unclear. CDR3 length: 13 residues. V dropped 4 bases and J dropped 4 bases, with 10 bases sitting between them. CDR1 is SGHTA and CDR2 is FQGNSA in the germline V gene. The CDR3 DNA is TGTGCCAGCAGCTCTAGCGGGTTCTATGGCTACACCTTC. Its translation: CASSSSGFYGYTF.